The T cell receptor (beta chain) described here comes from a study of blood T cell repertoires in COVID-19. This clone has just a few counts. Per the study methods: Reference gene primer amplification in the assay estimated nucleated cell counts. The repertoire was sequenced with immunoSEQ multiplex PCR; TCRdb's copy has only in-frame clones and lacks some. Clone size and the V and J calls come from that table; the DNA yielded D and trimming. The data show about 27,000 clones, roughly four fifths seen once. The CDR3 length is 15 residues. V lost 3 bases, J lost 0 bases, and 12 bases lay in between. Per germline, CDR1 SGHNT and CDR2 YYREEE (reference sequence).

V usage is TRBV5-4 and J usage is TRBJ1-1; D not certain. The sample comprised peripheral blood. This receptor was taken from a man aged 65 to 85 with acute or convalescent COVID-19. CDR3 bases: TGTGCCAGCAGCTCCCCAAGAGCCTTGAACACTGAAGCTTTCTTT. Translated, it gives CASSSPRALNTEAFF.